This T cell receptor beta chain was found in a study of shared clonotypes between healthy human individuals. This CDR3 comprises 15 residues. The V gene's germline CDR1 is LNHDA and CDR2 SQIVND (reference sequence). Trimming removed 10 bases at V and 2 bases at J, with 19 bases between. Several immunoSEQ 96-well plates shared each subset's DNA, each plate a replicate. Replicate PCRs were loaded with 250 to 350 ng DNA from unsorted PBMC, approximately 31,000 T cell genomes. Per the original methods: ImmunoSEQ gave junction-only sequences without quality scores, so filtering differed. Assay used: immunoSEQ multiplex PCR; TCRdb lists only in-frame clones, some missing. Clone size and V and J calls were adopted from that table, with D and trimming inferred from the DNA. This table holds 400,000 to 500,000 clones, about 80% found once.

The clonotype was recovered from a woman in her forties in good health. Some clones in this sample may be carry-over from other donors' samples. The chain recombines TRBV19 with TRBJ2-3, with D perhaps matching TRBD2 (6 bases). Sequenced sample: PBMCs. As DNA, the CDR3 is TGTGCCACCACGCTGGGACTTCACTCCACAGATACGCAGTATTTT. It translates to CATTLGLHSTDTQYF.